This passage covers 28 T cell receptor beta chains from one sample sequenced in a study of HIV-infected patients and healthy controls. Roughly three months, about 14 weeks, into antiretroviral therapy, follow-up blood was collected. All unsorted peripheral T cells were captured because whole blood was used without fractionation. cDNA was made from approximately 0.55 ug RNA using alpha and beta constant primers. Each of the alpha and beta chains got its own library through chain-specific third strand synthesis with indices. TCRdb ran MiXCR on the 5' RACE reads and lists one entry per CDR3 protein. The data contain roughly 7,400 distinct CDR3 sequences, more than 6.5% of them seen just once; the ten biggest clones take up 20%. This material consisted of blood, taken during antiretroviral therapy. Receptors originate from an adult with HIV infection.

This clonotype has at least ten counts. The size of this beta chain means little, since it is a stray read in a library made for alpha chains. The chain is built from TRBV7-9 and TRBJ2-5, with 11 bases matching TRBD1. Germline CDR1 SEHNR, CDR2 FQNEAQ (reference sequence). The CDR3 loop spans 16 amino acids. After removal of 3 bases from V and 5 bases from J, the junction contained 8 bases not matched to a gene. The CDR3 nucleotides read TGTGCCAGCAGCTTCGGACAGGGGGCCGAAGGCGAGACCCAGTACTTC. As protein: CASSFGQGAEGETQYF.

This clonotype was observed many times. This beta chain turned up in a library designed for alpha chains; as an off-target read, its abundance says little. The chain is built from TRBV1 and TRBJ2-5. TRBV1 is a listed pseudogene. The CDR3 covers 14 residues. The CDR3 nucleotides read TGCACCAGCAGCCAAGTCCTGGCAGTAGAGACCCAGTACTTC. Its protein is CTSSQVLAVETQYF.

This clonotype was observed many times. This beta chain is a stray read from a library made for alpha chains; its abundance is not meaningful. The chain uses TRBV27 and TRBJ2-3, with 10 bases aligning to TRBD2. The CDR3 has 16 residues. V shed 4 bases and J 4 bases; nucleotides not matched to a gene: 8. Germline V gene sequence: CDR1 MNHEY, CDR2 SMNVEV (reference sequence). The CDR3 sequence is CASSSELAGYADTQYF. The CDR3 DNA reads as TGTGCCAGCAGTTCCGAACTAGCGGGGTATGCAGATACGCAGTATTTT.

This clonotype occurred many times. This beta chain is an off-target read within a library intended for alpha chains, so its frequency means little. The V gene is TRBV29-1, the J gene TRBJ2-5, with D unresolved. V was shortened by 8 bases and J by 0 bases, with 13 bases between the two germline ends. This CDR3 is built from 13 residues. The V gene's germline CDR1 is SQVTM and CDR2 ANQGSEA. CDR3 protein: CSLTARYQETQYF. The CDR3 DNA follows: TGCAGCCTCACCGCCAGGTACCAAGAGACCCAGTACTTC.

In its sample, this clonotype was seen many times. As an off-target read in a library built for alpha chains, this beta chain has a frequency of little significance. The chain joins TRBV29-1 to TRBJ2-3; 8 positions agree with TRBD1. The J segment lost 6 bases and the V segment lost 2 bases, leaving 10 bases of the junction unmatched. The V gene's germline CDR1 is SQVTM and CDR2 ANQGSEA. The CDR3 consists of 15 residues. The CDR3 sequence is CSVETGGRGIDTQYF. CDR3 sequence (DNA): TGCAGCGTTGAAACAGGGGGAAGGGGCATCGATACGCAGTATTTT.

This clonotype is medium-sized (0.01 to 0.1%) within its sample. This beta chain came through as a stray read in a library set up for alpha chains, and its size says little. The chain carries TRBV29-1 and TRBJ2-1; the D gene could be TRBD1 or TRBD2 (5 bases each). The germline gives CDR1 SQVTM, CDR2 ANQGSEA. The CDR3 contains 15 residues. V lost 2 bases, J lost 1 base, and 12 bases lay in between. The CDR3, as DNA: TGCAGCGTTGAACTGGGGGTCTCTTCCTACAATGAGCAGTTCTTC. Its protein is CSVELGVSSYNEQFF.

In this sample, this clonotype turned up many times. This beta chain is off target for a library built for alpha chains, so its abundance means little. V gene TRBV6-1 combines with J gene TRBJ2-1; D gene ambiguous. CDR1 and CDR2 (germline): MNHNS, SASEGT. Trimming took off 7 bases at V and 0 bases at J, with 13 bases between the two ends. The CDR3 spans 15 residues. The CDR3 region is CASIYSPGSYNEQFF. The CDR3 nucleotides read TGTGCCAGCATTTACTCCCCTGGCTCCTACAATGAGCAGTTCTTC.

In this sample, this clonotype is medium-sized (0.01 to 0.1%). Because the library targeted alpha chains, this beta chain is an off-target read whose size means little. This chain joins TRBV28 and TRBJ2-3, with 9 nucleotides matching TRBD1. Germline V lookup: CDR1 MDHEN, CDR2 SYDVKM. The CDR3 sequence is 16 residues long. The V gene end was trimmed by 8 bases and the J gene end by 7 bases; junction bases not matched to a gene: 16. Here the CDR3 DNA reads TGTGCCAGCGACCAGACAGGGGGAAGAGGCGTAAATACGCAGTATTTT. It is translated as CASDQTGGRGVNTQYF.

In its sample, this clonotype was seen a few times. This beta chain is an unintended read in a library built for alpha chains; its size means little. The V call is TRBV7-8, the J call TRBJ2-5; a possible D gene is TRBD2 (5 bases). Germline V lookup: CDR1 SGHVS, CDR2 FQNEAQ. The CDR3 is 11 amino acids. The V gene lost 5 bases and the J gene lost 5 bases, with 6 bases spanning the gap. CDR3 loop: CASSPGETQYF. CDR3 in DNA: TGTGCCAGCAGCCCGGGGGAGACCCAGTACTTC.

In its sample, this clonotype was seen many times. This beta chain slipped into a library made for alpha chains as a stray read, so its size is not meaningful. This chain joins TRBV28 and TRBJ2-5; D not resolved. CDR3 size: 15 residues. Looked up from germline, CDR1 is MDHEN and CDR2 is SYDVKM. Trimming left V 3 bases short and J 2 bases short, with 13 bases between. The CDR3 DNA is TGTGCCAGCAGTTTCCCTAGTGGCGATCAAGAGACCCAGTACTTC. Its translation is CASSFPSGDQETQYF.

As for this clonotype: With the library built for alpha chains, this beta chain is off target and its frequency is not meaningful. The chain couples TRBV30 to TRBJ1-3; D not certain. Trimming removed 0 bases from V and 2 bases from J, with 8 bases in between. CDR3 length: 14 residues. From germline, CDR1 is GTSNPN and CDR2 SVGIG (reference sequence). This chain's CDR3 is CAWSVQGPGNTIYF. As DNA, the CDR3 is TGTGCCTGGAGTGTACAAGGACCTGGAAACACCATATATTTT.

Many counts were recorded for this clonotype. This beta chain is an off-target read within a library intended for alpha chains, so its frequency means little. The genes are TRBV7-9 and TRBJ2-1; TRBD2 aligns across 10 bases. The ends lost 5 bases at V and 7 bases at J; junction bases unmatched: 14. CDR1 is SEHNR and CDR2 is FQNEAQ in the germline V gene (reference sequence). The CDR3 runs 17 residues. Written as DNA, the CDR3 is TGTGCCAGCAGCCCCCGTATCCTTAGCGGGAGGCATAATGAGCAGTTCTTC. Translation: CASSPRILSGRHNEQFF.

In its sample, this clonotype is medium-sized (0.01 to 0.1%). This beta chain is an unintended read in a library built for alpha chains; its size means little. This rearrangement joins TRBV6-5 to TRBJ2-1; 8 nucleotides match TRBD2. Germline-derived CDR1 and CDR2 are MNHEY and SVGAGI. With 2 bases clipped from V and 4 bases from J, the junction kept 10 bases outside the gene matches. There are 17 residues in the CDR3. CDR3 in amino acids: CASSYTSSGRGYNEQFF. The DNA for the CDR3 is TGTGCCAGCAGTTACACATCAAGCGGGAGAGGATACAATGAGCAGTTCTTC.

This clonotype was seen repeatedly, ten times or more. As an off-target read in a library built for alpha chains, this beta chain has a frequency of little significance. The chain recombines TRBV5-1 with TRBJ1-1, with D maybe TRBD1 (5 bases). The CDR3 is 11 residues long. Germline lookup yields CDR1 SGHRS and CDR2 YFSETQ. Trimming took 6 bases from V and 9 from J, leaving 12 bases between them. The CDR3 reads CASIGGGKAFF. CDR3 DNA sequence: TGCGCCAGCATTGGGGGAGGAAAAGCTTTCTTT.

This clonotype came up many times. For a library built for alpha chains, this beta chain is a stray read; little rests on its size. The gene calls are TRBV11-1 and TRBJ2-1, with D possibly being TRBD1 (6 bases). V dropped 5 bases and J dropped 13 bases, with 18 bases sitting between them. Germline V gene data show CDR1 as SGHAT and CDR2 as FQDESV (reference sequence). CDR3 length equals 13 residues. DNA for the CDR3: TGTGCCAGCAGCCCTCGACAGGTCCTATTCCAGTTCTTC. The encoded protein is CASSPRQVLFQFF.

This clonotype has ten or more counts. This beta chain slipped into a library made for alpha chains as a stray read, so its size is not meaningful. The chain uses TRBV5-1 and TRBJ2-2; D may be TRBD2 (6 bases). The V gene's germline CDR1 is SGHRS and CDR2 YFSETQ. V was pared by 4 bases and J by 7 bases, with 20 bases between. The CDR3 length is 16 residues. DNA of the CDR3: TGCGCCAGCAGCCGCCGAATGGAGGGCCAAGGCGGGGAGCTGTTTTTT. Its protein product is CASSRRMEGQGGELFF. The full variable domain, completed using reference TRBV5-1 and TRBJ2-2, is KAGVTQTPRYLIKTRGQQVTLSCSPISGHRSVSWYQQTPGQGLQFLFEYFSETQRNKGNFPGRFSGRQFSNSRSEMNVSTLELGDSALYLCASSRRMEGQGGELFFGEGSRLTVL.

This clonotype ranks as medium-sized. Since the library was made to target alpha chains, this beta chain is a stray read and its abundance is not meaningful. The V and J genes are TRBV27 and TRBJ2-7, with 9 nucleotides matching TRBD2. V lost 0 bases to trimming and J lost 5 bases; unmatched junction nucleotides: 8. Germline V CDR1 and CDR2: MNHEY, SMNVEV (reference sequence). There are 16 residues in the CDR3. The CDR3 DNA reads as TGTGCCAGCAGTTTATCCATAGCGGGGGCCCGGCACGAGCAGTACTTC. Translation gives CASSLSIAGARHEQYF.

By share of the sample, this clonotype is medium-sized. This beta chain slipped into a library made for alpha chains as a stray read, so its size is not meaningful. The V and J genes are TRBV10-3 and TRBJ2-5, with 10 positions matching TRBD1. V was clipped by 10 bases and J by 3 bases; unmatched bases: 8. The CDR3 is made up of 14 amino acids. Germline V gene data show CDR1 as ENHRY and CDR2 as SYGVKD. The CDR3 protein is CATRHGTGEETQYF. The CDR3 DNA follows: TGTGCCACCCGACACGGGACAGGGGAAGAGACCCAGTACTTC.

This clonotype was detected many times. Found in a library prepared for alpha chains, this beta chain is an off-target read, and its abundance has little meaning. V gene TRBV5-1 combines with J gene TRBJ2-1; 7 positions agree with TRBD2. J was trimmed by 5 bases and V by 6 bases; bases with no gene match: 17. The CDR3 has 17 amino acids. The germline gives CDR1 SGHRS, CDR2 YFSETQ. The chain's CDR3 is CASKKGMGGGPNNEQFF. The CDR3 coding sequence is TGCGCCAGCAAGAAAGGTATGGGGGGAGGGCCGAACAATGAGCAGTTCTTC.

Judged by abundance, this clonotype is medium-sized. This beta chain was picked up by a library intended for alpha chains and is off target, so its count carries little meaning. The chain employs TRBV20-1 and TRBJ2-1, with 9 positions matching TRBD1. Germline loops: CDR1 DFQATT, CDR2 SNEGSKA (reference sequence). V lost 7 bases, J lost 6 bases, and 13 bases stayed unmatched. The CDR3 runs to 15 residues. CDR3 nucleotides: TGCAGTGTCCTACCCGGGACAGGGAGGTTCAATGAGCAGTTCTTC. It is translated as CSVLPGTGRFNEQFF.

There are many counts of this clonotype. This beta chain is an off-target read within a library intended for alpha chains, so its frequency means little. CDR3 in amino acids: CASSYSTRAETQYF. The CDR3 coding sequence is TGTGCCAGCAGTTACTCGACACGGGCAGAGACCCAGTACTTC. The rearrangement links TRBV6-5 to TRBJ2-5; D ambiguous. Trimming removed 0 bases at V and 4 bases at J, with 9 bases between. Germline V gene sequence: CDR1 MNHEY, CDR2 SVGAGI. The CDR3 is 14 amino acids.

This clonotype is medium-sized. This beta chain came through as a stray read in a library set up for alpha chains, and its size says little. CDR3 DNA sequence: TGTGCCAGCAGCTCCATATTAGAAGGGGGCGCGGGCAATCAGCCCCAGCATTTT. Translation: CASSSILEGGAGNQPQHF. J is TRBJ1-5 and V is TRBV7-9; 7 bases line up with TRBD1. J lost 2 bases, V lost 4 bases, and 14 bases had no gene match. This CDR3 has 18 amino acids. Germline V gene data show CDR1 as SEHNR and CDR2 as FQNEAQ (reference sequence).

This clonotype was detected many times. This beta chain is a stray sequence in a library constructed for alpha chains; its clone size is not meaningful. The V gene is TRBV3-1, the J gene TRBJ2-1; no firm D call. Trimming took 4 bases from V and 0 from J, leaving 7 bases between them. CDR1 is LGHDT and CDR2 is YNNKEL in the germline V gene (reference sequence). The CDR3 runs 14 residues. The DNA for the CDR3 is TGTGCCAGCAGCCTAGAGCGCTCCTACAATGAGCAGTTCTTC. This encodes CASSLERSYNEQFF.

By share of the sample, this clonotype is medium-sized (0.01 to 0.1%). Since the library was made to target alpha chains, this beta chain is a stray read and its abundance is not meaningful. The chain couples TRBV7-8 to TRBJ2-3, with D possibly being TRBD1 (6 bases). Trimming left V 3 bases short and J 7 bases short, with 11 bases between. Germline V gives CDR1 SGHVS, CDR2 FQNEAQ. This CDR3 is 13 amino acids long. CDR3 sequence: CASSFQGFNTQYF. For the CDR3, the DNA is TGTGCCAGCAGCTTTCAGGGGTTCAATACGCAGTATTTT. Full variable domain (remainder filled in from reference TRBV7-8 and TRBJ2-3): GAGVSQSPRYKVAKRGQDVALRCDPISGHVSLFWYQQALGQGPEFLTYFQNEAQLDKSGLPSDRFFAERPEGSVSTLKIQRTQQEDSAVYLCASSFQGFNTQYFGPGTRLTVL.

By sample share, this clonotype is medium-sized. A library made for alpha chains picked up this beta chain off target, so its size means little. V is TRBV6-6 and J is TRBJ2-5; tentatively, D is TRBD1 (6 bases). Trimming removed 5 bases from V and 2 bases from J, with 12 bases in between. This CDR3 is built from 14 residues. Germline CDR1 reads MNHNY; CDR2 reads SVGAGI (reference sequence). This CDR3 reads CASSGTPTQETQYF. The CDR3 nucleotides are TGTGCCAGCAGTGGGACACCTACTCAAGAGACCCAGTACTTC.

This clonotype showed up many times. The library was designed around alpha chains, so this beta chain is a stray read whose abundance carries little weight. This chain uses TRBV25-1 with TRBJ2-7, with D uncertain. This CDR3 has 14 residues. V dropped 3 bases and J dropped 3 bases, with 12 bases sitting between them. The V gene's germline CDR1 is MGHDK and CDR2 SYGVNS. CDR3 region: CASSETGSGYEQYF. The CDR3 bases are TGTGCCAGCAGTGAGACCGGGTCGGGCTACGAGCAGTACTTC.

Comments on this clonotype: The size of this beta chain means little, since it is a stray read in a library made for alpha chains. The chain uses TRBV28 and TRBJ1-4; TRBD1 agrees at 7 bases. This CDR3 has 15 amino acids. V dropped 5 bases and J dropped 3; count of bases not matched to a gene: 6. Germline lookup yields CDR1 MDHEN and CDR2 SYDVKM. The CDR3 sequence: CASSVTGVANEKLFF. The CDR3 nucleotides are TGTGCCAGCAGTGTCACAGGGGTTGCTAATGAAAAACTGTTTTTT.

This clonotype was seen a few times. This beta chain turned up in a library designed for alpha chains; as an off-target read, its abundance says little. The chain carries TRBV7-2 and TRBJ2-1; D is undetermined. The CDR3 totals 15 residues. The germline gives CDR1 SGHTA, CDR2 FQGNSA. Trimming removed 3 bases from V and 5 bases from J, with 14 bases in between. CDR3 sequence: CASSLLWQSDNEQFF. The CDR3 DNA reads as TGTGCCAGCAGCTTGCTGTGGCAGTCCGACAATGAGCAGTTCTTC.